This note documents a single T cell receptor beta chain sequence. This entry belongs to a study of cytomegalovirus exposure and HLA in healthy donors. TCRdb's table, derived via immunoSEQ multiplex PCR, lists solely in-frame clones and lacks some. Among some 150,000 clones, 94% were seen once, and the ten largest hold roughly 1.9%. V was shortened by 2 bases and J by 7 bases, with 8 bases between the two germline ends. Germline CDR1 reads MNHEY; CDR2 reads SVGAGI. The CDR3 is 13 residues long. The TCR originated in a man younger than 35 in good health and CMV-seropositive. The sample comprised PBMCs. V usage is TRBV6-5 and J usage is TRBJ2-2, with D possibly TRBD2 on 6 matching bases. CDR3 sequence reads: CASSYGRDGELFF. The CDR3 DNA is TGTGCCAGCAGTTACGGGCGGGACGGGGAGCTGTTTTTT.